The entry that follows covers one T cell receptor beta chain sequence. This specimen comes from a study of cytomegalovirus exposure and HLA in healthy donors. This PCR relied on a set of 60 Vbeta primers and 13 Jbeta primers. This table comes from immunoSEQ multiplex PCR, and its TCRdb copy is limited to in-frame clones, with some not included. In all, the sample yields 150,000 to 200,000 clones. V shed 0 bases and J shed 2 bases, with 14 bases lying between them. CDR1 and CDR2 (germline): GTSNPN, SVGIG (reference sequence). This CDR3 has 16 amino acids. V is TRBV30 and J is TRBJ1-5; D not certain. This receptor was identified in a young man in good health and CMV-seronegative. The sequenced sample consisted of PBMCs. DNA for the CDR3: TGTGCCTGGAGTGTTCAGGTTACTCTTGGCAATCAGCCCCAGCATTTT. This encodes CAWSVQVTLGNQPQHF.